Below are 14 T cell receptor beta chains sequenced from a single sample in a study of cytomegalovirus exposure and HLA in healthy donors. It was with 60 Vbeta and 13 Jbeta primers that the PCR ran. Using immunoSEQ multiplex PCR, the repertoire was profiled, and TCRdb retains in-frame clones only, with some absent. Of over 100,000 clones in the sample, roughly 85% are singletons; the top ten hold under 6.5%. The sample consisted of PBMCs. The source of these receptors is a man aged 55-75 years in good health and CMV-seropositive.

The chain has TRBV7-2 and TRBJ2-4; 10 positions agree with TRBD1. The CDR3 covers 14 residues. The trim removed 4 bases at V and 9 bases at J, leaving 6 bases unmatched. Per the germline V gene, CDR1 is SGHTA and CDR2 is FQGNSA. CDR3 protein: CASSYRTGGIIQYF. The CDR3 DNA follows: TGTGCCAGCAGCTACCGGACAGGGGGGATCATTCAGTACTTC. The whole variable domain, filled in from reference TRBV7-2 and TRBJ2-4, reads GAGVSQSPSNKVTEKGKDVELRCDPISGHTALYWYRQSLGQGLEFLIYFQGNSAPDKSGLPSDRFSAERTGGSVSTLTIQRTQQEDSAVYLCASSYRTGGIIQYFGAGTRLSVL.

The genes are TRBV23-1 and TRBJ1-5; tentative D call: TRBD1 (5 bases). TRBV23-1 counts as an open reading frame of uncertain function. V lost 0 bases and J lost 6, with 6 bases in between. This CDR3 spans 13 amino acids. CDR3 sequence (DNA): TGCGCCAGCAGTCAATCGGGGCCTCAGCCCCAGCATTTT. It translates to CASSQSGPQPQHF.

This clone was detected once. The chain carries TRBV28 and TRBJ1-2; 7 positions agree with TRBD1. Losses at the gene ends were 6 bases for V and 3 bases for J; bases not matched to a gene: 4. The CDR3 has 13 residues. Per the germline V gene, CDR1 is MDHEN and CDR2 is SYDVKM. The CDR3 sequence is CASRAGQDYGYTF. The CDR3 region has the DNA TGTGCCAGCAGGGCCGGACAGGACTATGGCTACACCTTC.

The chain is built from TRBV5-6 and TRBJ2-1, with 8 bases identical to TRBD2. The V and J ends lost 4 bases and 4 bases, in that order; junction bases with no gene match: 7. In germline, CDR1 is SGHDT, CDR2 YYEEEE. The CDR3 contains 15 residues. CDR3 protein: CASSPGTSRYNEQFF. The DNA for the CDR3 is TGTGCCAGCAGCCCAGGGACTAGTCGTTACAATGAGCAGTTCTTC.

This chain links TRBV2 with TRBJ2-7, with unresolved D. The ends were cut back, 8 bases at V and 0 bases at J, with 8 bases in the middle. The CDR3 totals 12 residues. Looked up from germline, CDR1 is SNHLY and CDR2 is FYNNEI. The CDR3 sequence: CASLGGSYEQYF. The CDR3 region has the DNA TGTGCCAGCCTCGGCGGCTCCTACGAGCAGTACTTC. The variable domain in full, with the rest retrieved from reference TRBV2 and TRBJ2-7, is EPEVTQTPSHQVTQMGQEVILRCVPISNHLYFYWYRQILGQKVEFLVSFYNNEISEKSEIFDDQFSVERPDGSNFTLKIRSTKLEDSAMYFCASLGGSYEQYFGPGTRLTVT.

This rearrangement joins TRBV5-1 to TRBJ1-4, with 9 nucleotides matching TRBD1. Germline CDR1 is SGHRS and CDR2 is YFSETQ. V lost 2 bases and J lost 4; bases outside the gene matches: 6. The CDR3 has 16 amino acids. The CDR3 here is CASSFRQGEFNEKLFF. CDR3 DNA sequence: TGCGCCAGCAGCTTTAGACAGGGGGAGTTTAATGAAAAACTGTTTTTT.

Points on this clone: A junction end diverges from the germline sequence, so it may reflect a read error. J is TRBJ1-3 and V is TRBV19; D may be TRBD1 (5 bases). The CDR3 contains 13 residues. The germline gives CDR1 LNHDA, CDR2 SQIVND (reference sequence). The CDR3 bases are TGTGCCAGTAGTCCGGGGGACTCCCGTGCGTTGTTTTTT. Translation: CASSPGDSRALFF.

V is TRBV30 and J is TRBJ2-1; the match to TRBD2 covers 7 bases. Per germline, CDR1 GTSNPN and CDR2 SVGIG (reference sequence). V trimming: 4 bases; J trimming: 10 bases; junction bases outside the gene matches: 7. This CDR3 is 12 amino acids long. Here the CDR3 reads CAWTGDYREQFF. DNA for the CDR3: TGTGCCTGGACCGGGGACTACCGAGAGCAGTTCTTC.

V and J are TRBV7-2 and TRBJ2-1; D might be TRBD2 (6 bases). CDR1 is SGHTA, CDR2 FQGNSA, per germline. This CDR3 comprises 15 residues. V lost 6 bases and J lost 0, with 12 bases in between. This CDR3 reads CASRFPGSSYNEQFF. Written as DNA, the CDR3 is TGTGCCAGCAGATTTCCCGGGAGCTCCTACAATGAGCAGTTCTTC.

V and J are TRBV14 and TRBJ2-5; TRBD1 matches 8 bases. Germline V gene sequence: CDR1 SGHDN, CDR2 FVKESK. V lost 1 base, J lost 5 bases, and 3 bases stayed unmatched. The CDR3 totals 14 residues. The CDR3 bases are TGTGCCAGCAGCCAAGGGACAGGGCGGGAGACCCAGTACTTC. This translates into CASSQGTGRETQYF.

The J gene is TRBJ2-2, the V gene TRBV6-4; 7 bases are a match to TRBD1. The CDR3 length is 14 residues. In germline, CDR1 is MRHNA, CDR2 SNTAGT. V shed 2 bases and J 3 bases; nucleotides not matched to a gene: 0. This CDR3 reads CASSDGTDTGELFF. The CDR3 DNA follows: TGTGCCAGCAGTGACGGGACAGACACCGGGGAGCTGTTTTTT.

The chain carries TRBV19 and TRBJ2-7; TRBD2 agrees at 13 bases. The V gene end was trimmed by 3 bases and the J gene end by 3 bases; junction bases not matched to a gene: 8. This CDR3 is 17 amino acids long. The germline V gene encodes CDR1 LNHDA and CDR2 SQIVND (reference sequence). In DNA, the CDR3 is TGTGCCAGTAGTATGGGCGGGACTAGCGGGGCGTACTACGAGCAGTACTTC. It yields the protein CASSMGGTSGAYYEQYF.

V gene TRBV7-9 combines with J gene TRBJ2-7; 8 bases are a match to TRBD2. V dropped 5 bases and J dropped 5; count of bases not matched to a gene: 5. The CDR3 has 13 amino acids. Germline CDR1 reads SEHNR; CDR2 reads FQNEAQ (reference sequence). CDR3 coding DNA: TGTGCCAGCAGCGCCCGGGGGGGGGACGAGCAGTACTTC. This translates into CASSARGGDEQYF.

The chain carries TRBV10-3 and TRBJ2-5; TRBD2 matches 10 bases. The CDR3 has 17 residues. With 11 bases clipped from V and 4 bases from J, the junction kept 19 bases outside the gene matches. CDR1 is ENHRY and CDR2 is SYGVKD in the germline V gene. The CDR3 spells CASTGLRTSGDPETQYF. CDR3 in DNA: TGTGCCTCCACGGGGCTTCGCACTAGCGGGGATCCAGAGACCCAGTACTTC.